These 29 T cell receptor beta chains were sequenced from one sample in a study of OX40 agonist ivuxolimab in advanced cancers. Libraries were prepared by immunoSEQ multiplex PCR; TCRdb keeps only in-frame clonotypes and omits some of them. The sample carries 20,000 to 25,000 clones, 65% to 90% recorded once. The source was CD4+ or CD8+ T cells sorted from blood, collected in a trial of the OX40 agonist ivuxolimab. The receptor set was obtained from an adult with an advanced solid tumor such as melanoma, head and neck, liver or kidney cancer.

V and J are TRBV6-5 and TRBJ2-5, with 7 bases matching TRBD1. Losses at the gene ends were 2 bases for V and 3 bases for J; bases not matched to a gene: 9. Germline-derived CDR1 and CDR2 are MNHEY and SVGAGI. The CDR3 sequence is 16 residues long. The CDR3 sequence: CASSYTGTVGEETQYF. CDR3 coding DNA: TGTGCCAGCAGTTACACCGGGACAGTAGGAGAAGAGACCCAGTACTTC.

The V gene is TRBV6-1, the J gene TRBJ1-1, with D maybe TRBD1 (6 bases). Germline values: CDR1 MNHNS, CDR2 SASEGT. The CDR3 has 14 amino acids. The V end was cut by 6 bases, the J end by 1 base, with 12 bases between. The DNA for the CDR3 is TGTGCCAGCAGCCCGGGAGGGGGGAACACTGAAGCTTTCTTT. This gives the protein CASSPGGGNTEAFF.

The chain employs TRBV19 and TRBJ2-1; D is unresolved. This CDR3 has 11 amino acids. Trimming left V 4 bases short and J 6 bases short, with 4 bases between. The germline gives CDR1 LNHDA, CDR2 SQIVND (reference sequence). For the CDR3, the DNA is TGTGCCAGTAGTACGAGCAATGAGCAGTTCTTC. It codes for CASSTSNEQFF.

The genes are TRBV27 and TRBJ2-1; D gene uncertain. The V end was cut by 3 bases, the J end by 9 bases, with 9 bases between. This CDR3 has 12 residues. Germline loops: CDR1 MNHEY, CDR2 SMNVEV (reference sequence). The CDR3 is CASSFSSREQFF. CDR3 in DNA: TGTGCCAGCAGTTTTTCCAGCCGTGAGCAGTTCTTC.

The chain couples TRBV7-8 to TRBJ2-3; 14 bases align to TRBD2. The CDR3 is 16 residues long. In germline, CDR1 is SGHVS, CDR2 FQNEAQ. The trim removed 6 bases at V and 5 bases at J, leaving 7 bases unmatched. The CDR3 DNA follows: TGTGCCAGCAGACCCGGGACTAGCGGGAGTGGAGATACGCAGTATTTT. It translates to CASRPGTSGSGDTQYF. The full variable domain, rest sourced from reference TRBV7-8 and TRBJ2-3, is GAGVSQSPRYKVAKRGQDVALRCDPISGHVSLFWYQQALGQGPEFLTYFQNEAQLDKSGLPSDRFFAERPEGSVSTLKIQRTQQEDSAVYLCASRPGTSGSGDTQYFGPGTRLTVL.

The J gene is TRBJ2-7, the V gene TRBV5-4; 9 positions agree with TRBD2. The J segment lost 5 bases and the V segment lost 4 bases, leaving 7 bases of the junction unmatched. CDR3 length: 14 residues. Per the germline V gene, CDR1 is SGHNT and CDR2 is YYREEE (reference sequence). The CDR3 sequence: CASSPGTSQHEQYF. The CDR3 coding sequence is TGTGCCAGCAGCCCCGGGACTAGCCAACACGAGCAGTACTTC.

This sequence joins TRBV18 and TRBJ2-1; D possibly matches TRBD1 or TRBD2 (5 bases each). Germline-derived CDR1 and CDR2 are KGHSH and LQKENI. The V end was cut by 5 bases, the J end by 3 bases, with 14 bases between. The CDR3 covers 15 residues. The CDR3 region is CASSGPGPLYNEQFF. The DNA of the CDR3 is TGTGCCAGCTCAGGACCGGGACCCCTCTACAATGAGCAGTTCTTC.

A remark on this clone: A read error may account for a junction end that differs from germline. Other DNA sequences in this specimen translate into the identical CDR3. The chain uses TRBV30 and TRBJ2-7, with D perhaps assigned TRBD1 or TRBD2 (5 bases each). The CDR3 is 15 residues long. The germline V gene has CDR1 GTSNPN and CDR2 SVGIG (reference sequence). CDR3 nucleotide sequence: TGCGCCTGGGGGTCGGGCAGGGAAGGGCACTACGAGCAGTACTTC. Encoded protein: CAWGSGREGHYEQYF.

The rearrangement joins TRBV4-1 to TRBJ2-3; TRBD1 matches 8 bases. The CDR3 length is 14 residues. V gave up 4 bases and J gave up 4 bases; unmatched junction bases: 4. Germline CDR1 reads MGHRA; CDR2 reads YSYEKL. The CDR3 loop is CASSLETGADTQYF. CDR3 sequence (DNA): TGCGCCAGCAGCCTTGAGACAGGGGCAGATACGCAGTATTTT.

This chain connects TRBV5-6 to TRBJ1-2, with a tentative D call TRBD1 (5 bases). Per germline, CDR1 SGHDT and CDR2 YYEEEE. Trimming took 0 bases from V and 4 from J, leaving 16 bases between them. The CDR3 covers 16 residues. The CDR3 here is CASSLVPAGKSYGYTF. The CDR3 coding sequence is TGTGCCAGCAGCTTGGTCCCGGCAGGGAAGAGCTATGGCTACACCTTC.

The chain links TRBV11-1 to TRBJ2-2; D not certain. The germline V and J ends were trimmed by 3 bases and 5 bases, with 7 bases remaining between them. This CDR3 spans 13 amino acids. From germline, CDR1 is SGHAT and CDR2 FQDESV (reference sequence). The CDR3 region has the DNA TGTGCCAGCAGCTTCTTAGAAACCGGGGAGCTGTTTTTT. This translates into CASSFLETGELFF.

Details on this clone: Other DNA sequences in the same sample also yield this CDR3. The J gene is TRBJ2-6, the V gene TRBV6-1, with a weak D call TRBD2 (6 bases). The CDR3 length is 15 residues. Trimming shortened V by 6 bases and J by 1 base, and 10 bases separated the two germline ends. Germline V CDR1 and CDR2: MNHNS, SASEGT. The CDR3 sequence: CASSRGGSGANVLTF. The CDR3 DNA reads TGTGCCAGCAGCCGTGGGGGGTCTGGGGCCAACGTCCTGACTTTC.

The chain uses TRBV10-3 and TRBJ2-7, with a possible D match to TRBD2 (6 bases). The CDR3 loop spans 12 amino acids. Trimming removed 8 bases at V and 5 bases at J, with 13 bases between. The V gene's germline CDR1 is ENHRY and CDR2 SYGVKD. Written as DNA, the CDR3 is TGTGCCATCTTGGCAGGGAGGAACGAGCAGTACTTC. It translates to CAILAGRNEQYF.

V usage is TRBV9 and J usage is TRBJ1-1, with 7 bases identical to TRBD1. The junction had 12 bases not matched to a gene; V was cut back by 7 bases and J by 3 bases. Germline CDR1 is SGDLS and CDR2 is YYNGEE. The CDR3 extends over 15 amino acids. The CDR3 DNA reads as TGTGCCAGCGGCGACAGGGCCGGACTAGACACTGAAGCTTTCTTT. Translated: CASGDRAGLDTEAFF.

V usage is TRBV5-6 and J usage is TRBJ2-7; 7 bases align to TRBD1. The germline V gene has CDR1 SGHDT and CDR2 YYEEEE. V gave up 6 bases and J gave up 2 bases; unmatched junction bases: 8. This CDR3 region has 14 residues. The CDR3 loop reads CASKSAGGPYEQYF. The CDR3 coding sequence is TGTGCCAGCAAGTCGGCAGGGGGTCCCTACGAGCAGTACTTC.

The chain carries TRBV4-3 and TRBJ2-7, with D unclear. CDR3 size: 15 residues. The V end was cut by 0 bases, the J end by 3 bases, with 12 bases between. Looked up from germline, CDR1 is LGHNA and CDR2 is YSLEER. CDR3 in amino acids: CASSQDKQISYEQYF. The CDR3 DNA sequence: TGCGCCAGCAGCCAAGATAAACAGATCAGCTACGAGCAGTACTTC.

This chain uses TRBV7-8 with TRBJ2-3; D is unresolved. Trimming took 4 bases from V and 4 from J, leaving 12 bases between them. The germline CDR1 and CDR2 sequences are SGHVS and FQNEAQ. The CDR3 sequence is 14 residues long. The CDR3 is CASSSTAGSDTQYF. Here the CDR3 DNA reads TGTGCCAGCAGCTCAACGGCTGGTTCAGATACGCAGTATTTT.

V and J are TRBV4-1 and TRBJ2-3; TRBD2 matches at 7 bases. There are 13 residues in the CDR3. Germline assignment: CDR1 MGHRA and CDR2 YSYEKL. V was pared by 7 bases and J by 1 base, with 2 bases of the junction left unmatched. CDR3 DNA: TGCGCCAGCAATCTAGCGGGCACAGATACGCAGTATTTT. Protein sequence: CASNLAGTDTQYF.

The gene calls are TRBV27 and TRBJ2-1; unclear D gene. This CDR3 region has 16 residues. Looked up from germline, CDR1 is MNHEY and CDR2 is SMNVEV (reference sequence). V dropped 7 bases and J dropped 0 bases, with 16 bases sitting between them. In DNA, the CDR3 is TGTGCCAGCACCTCACCGGGCCAGAGCTCCTACAATGAGCAGTTCTTC. This translates into CASTSPGQSSYNEQFF.

The chain is built from TRBV28 and TRBJ1-3, with 9 positions matching TRBD1. The V gene's germline CDR1 is MDHEN and CDR2 SYDVKM. The ends lost 6 bases at V and 4 bases at J; junction bases unmatched: 4. CDR3 length: 14 residues. CDR3 DNA: TGTGCCAGCAGCAGACAGGGGGACGGAAACACCATATATTTT. It specifies CASSRQGDGNTIYF.

The chain is built from TRBV9 and TRBJ2-6; D is uncertain. This CDR3 spans 14 amino acids. V was trimmed by 0 bases and J by 3 bases, leaving 4 bases between them. Germline V gene data show CDR1 as SGDLS and CDR2 as YYNGEE. As DNA, the CDR3 is TGTGCCAGCAGCGTAGAGGTTGGGGCCAACGTCCTGACTTTC. Encoded protein: CASSVEVGANVLTF.

This chain links TRBV29-1 with TRBJ1-2; D uncertain. V gave up 0 bases and J gave up 5 bases, with 31 bases separating them. This CDR3 has 20 amino acids. Germline lookup yields CDR1 SQVTM and CDR2 ANQGSEA. The CDR3 region is CSVEEAESTHMALGGYGYTF. CDR3 in DNA: TGCAGCGTTGAAGAAGCGGAGTCGACCCACATGGCCCTCGGTGGATATGGCTACACCTTC.

The rearrangement links TRBV9 to TRBJ1-2; D gene unclear. Trimming removed 3 bases at V and 2 bases at J, with 8 bases between. Germline V gene sequence: CDR1 SGDLS, CDR2 YYNGEE. CDR3 length: 13 amino acids. The CDR3 coding sequence is TGTGCCAGCAGCGACCGAGTAAACTATGGCTACACCTTC. Translating gives CASSDRVNYGYTF.

The V gene is TRBV28, the J gene TRBJ1-1, with D unclear. CDR1 and CDR2 (germline): MDHEN, SYDVKM. V dropped 7 bases and J dropped 1 base, with 4 bases sitting between them. The CDR3 is 11 amino acids. CDR3 sequence (DNA): TGTGCCAGCACCACGAACACTGAAGCTTTCTTT. Encoded protein: CASTTNTEAFF.

The gene calls are TRBV30 and TRBJ1-1, with D possibly matching TRBD1 (6 bases). CDR1 is GTSNPN, CDR2 SVGIG, per germline (reference sequence). The CDR3 has 13 residues. Trimming pared 3 bases from V and 4 bases from J, leaving 12 bases between. The CDR3 spells CAWRGGFGTEAFF. The CDR3 DNA sequence: TGTGCCTGGAGAGGGGGGTTTGGCACTGAAGCTTTCTTT.

This clone has a single count. The chain employs TRBV25-1 and TRBJ2-1; D is perhaps TRBD2 (5 bases). CDR3 size: 14 residues. The germline V gene has CDR1 MGHDK and CDR2 SYGVNS. Trimming pared 2 bases from V and 3 bases from J, leaving 8 bases between. CDR3 bases: TGTGCCAGCAGTGAAAACCGGGACTACAATGAGCAGTTCTTC. As protein: CASSENRDYNEQFF.

V gene TRBV29-1 combines with J gene TRBJ2-5; D unresolved. From germline, CDR1 is SQVTM and CDR2 ANQGSEA. V shed 3 bases and J shed 0 bases, with 5 bases lying between them. The CDR3 length is 12 residues. CDR3 bases: TGCAGCGTTGAGCCAGACCAAGAGACCCAGTACTTC. Amino acid sequence: CSVEPDQETQYF.

The count of this clone is one. The rearrangement joins TRBV7-2 to TRBJ1-1; no reliable D call. CDR3 length: 14 amino acids. Trimming took 6 bases from V and 4 from J, leaving 15 bases between them. Germline loops: CDR1 SGHTA, CDR2 FQGNSA. In nucleotides, the CDR3 is TGTGCCAGCAGTAGGGAGGGTCGGGGCACTGAAGCTTTCTTT. Residues: CASSREGRGTEAFF.

The chain employs TRBV4-1 and TRBJ2-7; 7 positions match TRBD1. This CDR3 is 15 amino acids long. The ends lost 1 base at V and 6 bases at J; junction bases unmatched: 9. Germline loops: CDR1 MGHRA, CDR2 YSYEKL. The CDR3 spells CASSQAIGGRGEQYF. CDR3 in DNA: TGCGCCAGCAGCCAAGCCATAGGGGGCCGTGGCGAGCAGTACTTC.